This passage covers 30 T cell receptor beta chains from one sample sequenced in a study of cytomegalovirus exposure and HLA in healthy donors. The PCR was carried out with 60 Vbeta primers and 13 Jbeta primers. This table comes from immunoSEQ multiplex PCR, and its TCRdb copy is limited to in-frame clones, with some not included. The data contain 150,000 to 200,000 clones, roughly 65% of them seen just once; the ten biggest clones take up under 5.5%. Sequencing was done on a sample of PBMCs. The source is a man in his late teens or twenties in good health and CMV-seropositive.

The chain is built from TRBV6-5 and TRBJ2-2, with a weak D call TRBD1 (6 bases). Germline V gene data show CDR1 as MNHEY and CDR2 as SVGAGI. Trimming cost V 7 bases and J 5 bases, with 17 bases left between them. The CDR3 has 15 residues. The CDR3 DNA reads TGTGCCAGCACCCTAAGCCGGACAGTTACCGGGGAGCTGTTTTTT. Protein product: CASTLSRTVTGELFF.

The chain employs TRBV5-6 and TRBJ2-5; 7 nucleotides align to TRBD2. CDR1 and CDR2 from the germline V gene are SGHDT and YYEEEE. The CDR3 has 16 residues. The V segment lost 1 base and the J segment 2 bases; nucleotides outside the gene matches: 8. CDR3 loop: CASSLRKGTIQETQYF. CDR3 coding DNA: TGTGCCAGCAGCTTGCGGAAAGGGACTATACAAGAGACCCAGTACTTC.

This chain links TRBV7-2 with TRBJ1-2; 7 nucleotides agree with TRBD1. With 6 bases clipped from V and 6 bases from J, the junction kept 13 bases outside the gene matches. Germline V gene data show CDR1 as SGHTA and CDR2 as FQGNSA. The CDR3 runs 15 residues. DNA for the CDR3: TGTGCCAGCAGTGGGAGGGGGCGGGGGGTCGATGGCTACACCTTC. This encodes CASSGRGRGVDGYTF.

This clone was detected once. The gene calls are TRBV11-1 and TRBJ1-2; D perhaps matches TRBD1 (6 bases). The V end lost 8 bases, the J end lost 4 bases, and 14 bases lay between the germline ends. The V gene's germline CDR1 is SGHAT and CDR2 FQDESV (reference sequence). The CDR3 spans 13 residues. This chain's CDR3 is CASGTQGLYGYTF. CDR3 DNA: TGTGCCAGCGGGACACAGGGCCTCTATGGCTACACCTTC.

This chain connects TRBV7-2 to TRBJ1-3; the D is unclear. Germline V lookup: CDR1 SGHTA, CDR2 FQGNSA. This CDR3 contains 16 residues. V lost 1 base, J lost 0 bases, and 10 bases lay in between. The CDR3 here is CASSLGPVRSGNTIYF. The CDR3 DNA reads TGTGCCAGCAGCTTAGGTCCGGTCCGCTCTGGAAACACCATATATTTT.

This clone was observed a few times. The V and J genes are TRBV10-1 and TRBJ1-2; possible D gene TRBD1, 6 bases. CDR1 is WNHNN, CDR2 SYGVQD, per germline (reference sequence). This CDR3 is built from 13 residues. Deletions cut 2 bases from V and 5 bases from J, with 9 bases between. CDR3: CASSETRGYGYTF. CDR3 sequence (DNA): TGCGCCAGCAGTGAGACCAGGGGATATGGCTACACCTTC.

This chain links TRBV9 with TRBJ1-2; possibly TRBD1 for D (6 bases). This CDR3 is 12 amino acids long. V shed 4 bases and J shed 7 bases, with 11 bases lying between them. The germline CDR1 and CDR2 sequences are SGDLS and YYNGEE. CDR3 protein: CASSPRGGGYTF. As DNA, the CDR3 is TGTGCCAGCAGCCCTAGAGGGGGTGGCTACACCTTC.

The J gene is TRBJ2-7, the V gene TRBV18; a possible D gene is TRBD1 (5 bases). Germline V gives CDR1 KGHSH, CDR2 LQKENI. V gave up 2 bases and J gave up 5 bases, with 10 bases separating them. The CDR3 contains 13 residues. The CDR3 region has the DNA TGTGCCAGCTCACCAAGGGGAACGGACGAGCAGTACGTC. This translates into CASSPRGTDEQYV.

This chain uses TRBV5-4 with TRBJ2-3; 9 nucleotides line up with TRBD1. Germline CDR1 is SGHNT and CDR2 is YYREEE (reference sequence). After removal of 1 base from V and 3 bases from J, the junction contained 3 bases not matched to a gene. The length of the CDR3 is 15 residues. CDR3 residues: CASSLPGQGTDTQYF. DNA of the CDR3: TGTGCCAGCAGCTTGCCGGGACAGGGAACAGATACGCAGTATTTT.

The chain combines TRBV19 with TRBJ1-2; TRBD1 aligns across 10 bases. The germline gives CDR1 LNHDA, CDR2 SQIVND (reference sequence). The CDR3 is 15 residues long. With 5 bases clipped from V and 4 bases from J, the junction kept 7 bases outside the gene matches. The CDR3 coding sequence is TGTGCCAGTAGTCTCGGGACAGGGGAAATCTATGGCTACACCTTC. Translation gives CASSLGTGEIYGYTF.

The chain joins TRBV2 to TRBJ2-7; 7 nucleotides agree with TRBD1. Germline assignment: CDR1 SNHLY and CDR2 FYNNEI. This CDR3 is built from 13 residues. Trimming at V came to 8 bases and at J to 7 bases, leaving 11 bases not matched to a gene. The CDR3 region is CASSRTGSREQYV. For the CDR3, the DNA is TGTGCCAGCTCTCGGACAGGTTCTAGGGAGCAGTACGTC.

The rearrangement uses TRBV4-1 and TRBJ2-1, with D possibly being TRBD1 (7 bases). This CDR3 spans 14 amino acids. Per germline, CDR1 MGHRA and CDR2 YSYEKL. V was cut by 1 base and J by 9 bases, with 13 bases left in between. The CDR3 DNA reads TGCGCCAGCAGCCAAGGGGGCCAGGGGGGTGAGCAGTTCTTC. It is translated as CASSQGGQGGEQFF.

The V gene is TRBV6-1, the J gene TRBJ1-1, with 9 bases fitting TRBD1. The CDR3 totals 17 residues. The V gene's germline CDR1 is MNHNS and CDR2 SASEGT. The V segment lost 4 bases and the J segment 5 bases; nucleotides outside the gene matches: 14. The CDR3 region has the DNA TGTGCCAGCAGTGTCCCGGGACAGGGCCCAGCGATGACTGAAGCTTTCTTT. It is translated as CASSVPGQGPAMTEAFF.

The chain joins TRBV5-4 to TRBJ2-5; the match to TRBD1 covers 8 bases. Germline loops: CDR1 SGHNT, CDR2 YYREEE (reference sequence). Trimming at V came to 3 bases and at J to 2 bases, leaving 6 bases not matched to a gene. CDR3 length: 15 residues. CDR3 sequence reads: CASSSSGGPQETQYF. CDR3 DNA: TGTGCCAGCAGCTCGTCAGGGGGCCCTCAAGAGACCCAGTACTTC.

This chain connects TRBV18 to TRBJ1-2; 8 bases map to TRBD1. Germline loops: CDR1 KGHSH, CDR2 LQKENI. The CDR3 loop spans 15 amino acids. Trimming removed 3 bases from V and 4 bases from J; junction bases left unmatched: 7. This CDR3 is CASSPARTGTYGYTF. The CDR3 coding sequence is TGTGCCAGCTCACCGGCTCGGACAGGGACCTATGGCTACACCTTC.

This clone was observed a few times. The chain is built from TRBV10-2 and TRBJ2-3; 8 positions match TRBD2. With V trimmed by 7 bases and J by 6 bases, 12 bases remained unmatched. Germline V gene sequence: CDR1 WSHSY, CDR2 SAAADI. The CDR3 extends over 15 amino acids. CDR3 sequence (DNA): TGCGCCAGCATAAGTGGAGCGGGGGAGGGGGATACGCAGTATTTT. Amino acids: CASISGAGEGDTQYF.

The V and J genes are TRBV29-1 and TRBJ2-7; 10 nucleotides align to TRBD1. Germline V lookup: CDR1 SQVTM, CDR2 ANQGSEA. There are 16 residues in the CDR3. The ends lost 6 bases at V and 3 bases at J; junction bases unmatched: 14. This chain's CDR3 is CSVLDRGLRGGYEQYV. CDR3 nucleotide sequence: TGCAGCGTCCTTGACAGGGGGCTCAGGGGTGGCTACGAGCAGTACGTC.

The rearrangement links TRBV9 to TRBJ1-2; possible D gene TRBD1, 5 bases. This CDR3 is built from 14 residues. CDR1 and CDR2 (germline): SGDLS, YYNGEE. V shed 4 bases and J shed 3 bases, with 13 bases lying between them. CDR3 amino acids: CASSLSTDDYGYTF. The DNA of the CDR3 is TGTGCCAGCAGCCTCTCGACAGATGACTATGGCTACACCTTC.

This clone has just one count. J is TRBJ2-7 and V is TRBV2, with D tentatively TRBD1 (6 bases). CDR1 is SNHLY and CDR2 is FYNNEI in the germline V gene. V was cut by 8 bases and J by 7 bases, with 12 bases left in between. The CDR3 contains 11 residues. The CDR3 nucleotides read TGTGCCAGCCAGGGGAGTGGGGAGCAGTACGTC. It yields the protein CASQGSGEQYV.

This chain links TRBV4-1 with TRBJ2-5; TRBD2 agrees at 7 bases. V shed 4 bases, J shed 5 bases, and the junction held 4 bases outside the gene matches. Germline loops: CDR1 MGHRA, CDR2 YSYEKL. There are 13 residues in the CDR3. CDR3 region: CASSRLAWETQYF. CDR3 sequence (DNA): TGCGCCAGCAGCCGACTAGCTTGGGAGACCCAGTACTTC.

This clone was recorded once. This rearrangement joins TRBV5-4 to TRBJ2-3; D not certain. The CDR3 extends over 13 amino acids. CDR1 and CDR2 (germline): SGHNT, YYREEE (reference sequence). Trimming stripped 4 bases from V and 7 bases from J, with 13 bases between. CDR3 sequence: CASSAPQVNTQYF. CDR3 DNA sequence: TGTGCCAGCAGCGCGCCCCAGGTCAATACGCAGTATTTT.

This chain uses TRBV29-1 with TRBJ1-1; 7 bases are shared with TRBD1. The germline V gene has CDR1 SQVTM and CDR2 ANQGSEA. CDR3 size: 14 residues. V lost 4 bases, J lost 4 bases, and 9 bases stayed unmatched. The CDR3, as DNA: TGCAGCGTTGTAGGGGGCGGAGGGAGCACTGAAGCTTTCTTT. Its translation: CSVVGGGGSTEAFF.

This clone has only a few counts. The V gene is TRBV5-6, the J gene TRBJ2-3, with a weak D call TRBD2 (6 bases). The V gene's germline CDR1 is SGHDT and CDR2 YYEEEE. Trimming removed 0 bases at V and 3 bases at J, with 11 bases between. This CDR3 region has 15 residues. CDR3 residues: CASSLESGRTDTQYF. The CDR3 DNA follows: TGTGCCAGCAGCTTGGAGTCCGGGAGAACAGATACGCAGTATTTT.

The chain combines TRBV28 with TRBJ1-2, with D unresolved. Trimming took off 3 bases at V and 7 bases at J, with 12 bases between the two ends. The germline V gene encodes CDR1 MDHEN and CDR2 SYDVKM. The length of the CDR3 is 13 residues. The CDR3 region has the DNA TGTGCCAGCAGTTTGGCCAGGTTACCTGGCTACACCTTC. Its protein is CASSLARLPGYTF.

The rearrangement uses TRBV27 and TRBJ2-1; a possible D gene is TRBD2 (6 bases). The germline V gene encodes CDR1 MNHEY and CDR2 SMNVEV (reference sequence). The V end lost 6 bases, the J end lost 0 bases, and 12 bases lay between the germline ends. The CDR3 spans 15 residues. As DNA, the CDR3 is TGTGCCAGCAGCCCCGCGGGGAGCTCCTACAATGAGCAGTTCTTC. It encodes CASSPAGSSYNEQFF.

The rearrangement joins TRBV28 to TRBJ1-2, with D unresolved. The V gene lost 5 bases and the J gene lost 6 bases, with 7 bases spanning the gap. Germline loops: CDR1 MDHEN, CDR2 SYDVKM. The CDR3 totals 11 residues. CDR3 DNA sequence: TGTGCCAGCAGTCTGGGCGATGGCTACACCTTC. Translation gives CASSLGDGYTF.

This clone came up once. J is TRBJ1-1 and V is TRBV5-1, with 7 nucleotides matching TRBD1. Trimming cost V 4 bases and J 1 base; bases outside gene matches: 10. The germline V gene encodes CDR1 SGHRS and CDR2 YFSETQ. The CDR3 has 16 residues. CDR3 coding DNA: TGCGCCAGCAGCAAACCTCAGACAGGGACGAACACTGAAGCTTTCTTT. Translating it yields CASSKPQTGTNTEAFF.

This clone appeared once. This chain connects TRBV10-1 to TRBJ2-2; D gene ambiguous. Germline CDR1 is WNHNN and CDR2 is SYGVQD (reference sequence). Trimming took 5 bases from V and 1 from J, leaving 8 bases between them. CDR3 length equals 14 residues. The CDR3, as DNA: TGCGCCAGCAGTTATTCGGTGAACACCGGGGAGCTGTTTTTT. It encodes CASSYSVNTGELFF.

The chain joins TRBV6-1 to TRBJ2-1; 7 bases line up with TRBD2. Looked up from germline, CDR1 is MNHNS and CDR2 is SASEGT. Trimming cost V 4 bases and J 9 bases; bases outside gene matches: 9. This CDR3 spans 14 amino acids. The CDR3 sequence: CASSGGRAWGEQFF. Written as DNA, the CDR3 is TGTGCCAGCAGTGGAGGGAGGGCCTGGGGTGAGCAGTTCTTC.

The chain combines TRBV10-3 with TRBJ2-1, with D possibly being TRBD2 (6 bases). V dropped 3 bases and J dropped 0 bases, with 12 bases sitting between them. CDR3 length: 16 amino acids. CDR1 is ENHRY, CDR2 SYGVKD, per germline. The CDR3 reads CAISDNGGSSYNEQFF. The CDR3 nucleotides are TGTGCCATCAGTGACAATGGAGGGAGCTCCTACAATGAGCAGTTCTTC.